The clone carrying this T cell receptor beta chain was counted ten times or more. TCR beta CDR3 region amplification was performed from RNA transcripts. The HTBI primer set served for first-round RT-PCR of the TCR CDR3. Each CDR3 protein is one row after TCRdb ran MiXCR on the multiplex PCR reads. Counted here are roughly 300,000 distinct CDR3 sequences, less than 30% occurring once; the ten biggest clones make up over 25%. The source of the sample is a study of T cells in Graves' hyperthyroidism and ophthalmopathy. V shed 4 bases and J shed 5 bases, with 12 bases lying between them. Per the germline V gene, CDR1 is SGHRS and CDR2 is YFSETQ. CDR3 length: 13 amino acids.

The specimen was blood. The sequence was collected from a man aged 35-49 years with Graves' hyperthyroidism that later progressed to Graves' ophthalmopathy. The rearrangement uses TRBV5-1 and TRBJ1-1; D gene ambiguous. CDR3 sequence (DNA): TGCGCCAGCAGCCCTAGGAGAGAGACTGAAGCTTTCTTT. Translating it yields CASSPRRETEAFF. The complete variable domain, with remaining parts taken from reference TRBV5-1 and TRBJ1-1, reads KAGVTQTPRYLIKTRGQQVTLSCSPISGHRSVSWYQQTPGQGLQFLFEYFSETQRNKGNFPGRFSGRQFSNSRSEMNVSTLELGDSALYLCASSPRRETEAFFGQGTRLTVV.